The subject of this entry is one T cell receptor beta chain. Its antigen is not identified. The data derive from a study of CXCR3-negative and CXCR3-positive naive CD8 T cells. Study-level points and caveats: In naive cells, CXCR3-negative and CXCR3-positive subsets had similar TRBV-TRBJ usage; memory cells differed. Much lower diversity was found in memory CD8+ cells, while both naive subsets had comparably high diversity. In CXCR3-positive naive cells, the TRB CDR3s were more hydrophobic than in CXCR3-negative naive cells.

CDR1 and CDR2 from the germline V gene are SEHNR and FQNEAQ (reference sequence). This CDR3 has 13 residues. CD45RO-CCR7+CD27+CD95- was the phenotype of naive CD8+ T cells. 5' RACE with UMI labels generated the TRB cDNA libraries. After re-calling the 5' RACE reads, TCRdb lists one entry per CDR3 protein, DNA absent. This sample's clone table lists 95,000 to 100,000 distinct CDR3 sequences. The sequence was collected from a human donor in good health. Some clones in this sample may be carry-over from other donors' samples. The chain joins TRBV7-9 to TRBJ2-7. The sequenced material came from naive CXCR3+ CD8+ T cells from blood. This sample's subset: CD45RO-CCR7+CD27+CD95- naive CD8+ T cells expressing CXCR3 (TNR3+). CDR3 loop: CAGSLDTGYEQYF. Variable domain in full (rest from reference TRBV7-9 and TRBJ2-7): DTGVSQNPRHKITKRGQNVTFRCDPISEHNRLYWYRQTLGQGPEFLTYFQNEAQLEKSRLLSDRFSAERPKGSFSTLEIQRTEQGDSAMYLCAGSLDTGYEQYFGPGTRLTVT.